This T cell receptor (beta chain) was obtained from a study of cytomegalovirus exposure and HLA in healthy donors. Findings of the study overall: Later analysis identified a missense DCLRE1C variant that was linked to TCR beta V- and J-gene trimming. Most of the TCR beta V segments (in an earlier analysis) were productive either about 87% or about 30% of the time. When the data were analyzed later, several of the most significant clusters appeared to be linked to common viral pathogens.

PCR used 60 Vbeta primers and 13 Jbeta primers. TCRdb's table, derived via immunoSEQ multiplex PCR, lists solely in-frame clones and lacks some. The sample carries approximately 74,000 clones, over 70% recorded once. Turning to this clone: Its specificity is unknown.

The sequenced material came from PBMCs. The clonotype comes from a middle-aged woman in good health and CMV-seronegative.

The CDR3 is CASSLETSGGYNEQFF. The CDR3 DNA follows: TGCGCCAGCAGCTTAGAGACTAGCGGGGGTTACAATGAGCAGTTCTTC. This chain connects TRBV5-1 to TRBJ2-1; TRBD2 matches at 12 bases. Germline V gene sequence: CDR1 SGHRS, CDR2 YFSETQ. The CDR3 spans 16 residues. The J segment lost 4 bases and the V segment lost 2 bases, leaving 4 bases of the junction unmatched.